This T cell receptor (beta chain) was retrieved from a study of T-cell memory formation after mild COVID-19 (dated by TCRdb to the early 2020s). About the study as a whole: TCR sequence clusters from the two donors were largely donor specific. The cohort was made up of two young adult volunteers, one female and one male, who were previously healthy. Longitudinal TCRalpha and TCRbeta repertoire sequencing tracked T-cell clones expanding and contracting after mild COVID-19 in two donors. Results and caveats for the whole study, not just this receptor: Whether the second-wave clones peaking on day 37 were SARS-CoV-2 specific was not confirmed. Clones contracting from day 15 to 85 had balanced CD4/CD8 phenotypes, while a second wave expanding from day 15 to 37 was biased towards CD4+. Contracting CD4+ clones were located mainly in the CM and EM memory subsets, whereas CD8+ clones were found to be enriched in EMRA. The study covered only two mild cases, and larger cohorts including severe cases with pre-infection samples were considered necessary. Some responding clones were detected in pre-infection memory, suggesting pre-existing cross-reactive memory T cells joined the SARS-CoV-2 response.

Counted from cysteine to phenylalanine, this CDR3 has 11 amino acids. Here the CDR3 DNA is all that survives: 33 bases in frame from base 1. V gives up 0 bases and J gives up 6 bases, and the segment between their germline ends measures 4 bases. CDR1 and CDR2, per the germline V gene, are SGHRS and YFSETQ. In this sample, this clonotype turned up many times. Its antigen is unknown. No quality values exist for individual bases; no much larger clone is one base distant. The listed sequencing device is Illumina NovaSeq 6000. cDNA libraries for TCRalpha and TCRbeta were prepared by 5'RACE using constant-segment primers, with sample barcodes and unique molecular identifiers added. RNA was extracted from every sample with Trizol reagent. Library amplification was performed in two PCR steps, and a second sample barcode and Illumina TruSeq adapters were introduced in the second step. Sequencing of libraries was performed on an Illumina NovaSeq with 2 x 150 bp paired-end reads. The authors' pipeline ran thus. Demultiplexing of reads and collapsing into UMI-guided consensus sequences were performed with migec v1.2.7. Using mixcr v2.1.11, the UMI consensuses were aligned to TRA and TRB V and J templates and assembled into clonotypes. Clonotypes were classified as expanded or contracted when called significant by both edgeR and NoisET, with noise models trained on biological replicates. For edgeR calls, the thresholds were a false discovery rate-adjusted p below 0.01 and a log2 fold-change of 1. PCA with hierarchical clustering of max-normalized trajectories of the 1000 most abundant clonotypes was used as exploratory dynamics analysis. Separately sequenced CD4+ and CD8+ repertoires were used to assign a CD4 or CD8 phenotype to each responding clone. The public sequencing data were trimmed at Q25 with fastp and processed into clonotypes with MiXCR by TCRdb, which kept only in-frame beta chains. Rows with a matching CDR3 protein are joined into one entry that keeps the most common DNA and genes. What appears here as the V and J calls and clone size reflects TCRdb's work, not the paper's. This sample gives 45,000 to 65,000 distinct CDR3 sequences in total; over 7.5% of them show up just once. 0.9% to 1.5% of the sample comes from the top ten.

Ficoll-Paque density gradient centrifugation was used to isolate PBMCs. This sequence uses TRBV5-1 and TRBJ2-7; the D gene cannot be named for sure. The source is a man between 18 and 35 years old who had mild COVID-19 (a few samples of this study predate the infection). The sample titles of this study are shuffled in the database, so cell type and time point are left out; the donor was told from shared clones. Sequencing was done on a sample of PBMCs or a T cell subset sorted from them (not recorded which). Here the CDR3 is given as CASSLGLEQYF. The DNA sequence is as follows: TGCGCCAGCAGCTTGGGGCTCGAGCAGTACTTC.